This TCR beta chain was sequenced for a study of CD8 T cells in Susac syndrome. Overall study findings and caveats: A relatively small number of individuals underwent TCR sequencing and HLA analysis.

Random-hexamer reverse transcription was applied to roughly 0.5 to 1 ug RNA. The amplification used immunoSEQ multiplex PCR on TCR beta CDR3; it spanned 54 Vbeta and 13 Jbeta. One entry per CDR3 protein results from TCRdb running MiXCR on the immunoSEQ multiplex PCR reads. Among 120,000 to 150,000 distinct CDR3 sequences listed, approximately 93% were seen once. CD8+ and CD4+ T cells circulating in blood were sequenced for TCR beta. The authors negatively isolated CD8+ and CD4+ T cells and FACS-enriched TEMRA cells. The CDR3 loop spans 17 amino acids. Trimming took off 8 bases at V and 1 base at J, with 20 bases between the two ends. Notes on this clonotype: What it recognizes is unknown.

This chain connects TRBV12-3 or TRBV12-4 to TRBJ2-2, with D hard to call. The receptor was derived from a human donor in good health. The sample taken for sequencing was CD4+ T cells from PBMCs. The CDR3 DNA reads TGTGCCAGCTCCAATCGGTCCTGGCTGGGGAACACCGGGGAGCTGTTTTTT. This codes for CASSNRSWLGNTGELFF.